The clone carrying this T cell receptor (beta chain) was recorded at least ten times. This record belongs to a study of T cells after yellow fever vaccination. Points from the study as a whole: When the response was secondary, it was weaker but reached its peak faster, day 5 versus 15. Post-booster repertoires again held most primary-vaccination clones (about 95% CD4, roughly 90% CD8).

The CDR3 contains 14 residues. Trimming took off 2 bases at V and 2 bases at J, with 9 bases between the two ends. Germline-derived CDR1 and CDR2 are SGHTA and FQGTGA. A 5'RACE template-switching step, the method used to make TCR cDNA, added a universal primer site and UMIs. TCRdb ran MiXCR on the 5' RACE reads and lists one entry per CDR3 protein. The sample comprises 25,000 to 40,000 distinct CDR3 sequences, around 7% of which are singletons, and less than 25% rests with the top ten. The chain joins TRBV7-3 to TRBJ1-1; D is unresolved. The source is a man in his late teens or twenties who received the YFV17D yellow fever vaccine. The starting material was PBMCs, either bulk or a sorted T-cell subset (CD4+, CD8+, memory, or dextramer-sorted; not recorded which), obtained on the day of the first yellow fever vaccination. CDR3 nucleotides: TGTGCCAGCAGCTTAGCCGGGATTAACACTGAAGCTTTCTTT. Translating gives CASSLAGINTEAFF. The full variable domain, completed using reference TRBV7-3 and TRBJ1-1, is GAGVSQTPSNKVTEKGKYVELRCDPISGHTALYWYRQSLGQGPEFLIYFQGTGAADDSGLPNDRFFAVRPEGSVSTLKIQRTERGDSAVYLCASSLAGINTEAFFGQGTRLTVV.